Each of the 30 T cell receptor beta chains below was sequenced from the same sample in a study of response to subunit inactivated influenza vaccine. TCRdb called the RT-PCR reads again in MiXCR, with one record for every CDR3 protein. The top ten hold roughly 10% of the sample, which has over 300,000 distinct CDR3 sequences, about a fifth seen once. The sequencing here drew on PBMCs from blood, taken about 20 months after vaccination. The receptors come from a man aged 50 to 69 who received an inactivated influenza vaccine.

A few counts support this clonotype. V and J are TRBV12-3 or TRBV12-4 and TRBJ1-4, with 9 bases lining up with TRBD1. V was clipped by 4 bases and J by 8 bases; unmatched bases: 8. The CDR3 spans 15 residues. The CDR3 nucleotides are TGTGCCAGCAGTTCGCCGGACAGGGGTCGGGAAAAACTGTTTTTT. This sequence encodes CASSSPDRGREKLFF.

The rearrangement joins TRBV4-1 to TRBJ1-1; 8 nucleotides match TRBD1. This CDR3 has 14 residues. CDR1 and CDR2 (germline): MGHRA, YSYEKL. With V trimmed by 6 bases and J by 3 bases, 6 bases remained unmatched. CDR3 residues: CASRGGQGHTEAFF. Here the CDR3 DNA reads TGCGCCAGCAGAGGAGGACAGGGCCACACTGAAGCTTTCTTT.

This sequence joins TRBV6-5 and TRBJ2-7; 9 nucleotides line up with TRBD1. J lost 2 bases, V lost 0 bases, and 5 bases had no gene match. CDR3 size: 16 residues. Germline values: CDR1 MNHEY, CDR2 SVGAGI. CDR3 loop: CASSYSSGTGTYEQYF. The CDR3 bases are TGTGCCAGCAGTTACTCCTCCGGGACAGGGACCTACGAGCAGTACTTC.

The rearrangement uses TRBV28 and TRBJ2-1; D is unclear. V gave up 6 bases and J gave up 0 bases, with 15 bases separating them. Looked up from germline, CDR1 is MDHEN and CDR2 is SYDVKM. This CDR3 spans 16 amino acids. In DNA, the CDR3 is TGTGCCAGCAGGCACCAACGCAGGAGCTCCTACAATGAGCAGTTCTTC. Its protein product is CASRHQRRSSYNEQFF.

This clonotype has a handful of counts. The rearrangement joins TRBV6-5 to TRBJ2-5; D is possibly TRBD1 (6 bases). The CDR3 consists of 14 residues. V was cut by 2 bases and J by 5 bases, with 12 bases left in between. The germline CDR1 and CDR2 sequences are MNHEY and SVGAGI. DNA for the CDR3: TGTGCCAGCAGTTACCAGGGGTTCGTGGAGACCCAGTACTTC. As protein: CASSYQGFVETQYF.

V is TRBV15 and J is TRBJ1-5, with TRBD1 as a possible D gene (5 bases). Between the trimmed V and J ends, which lost 0 bases and 10 bases, there was a span of 7 bases. The CDR3 is 12 residues long. In germline, CDR1 is LNHNV, CDR2 YYDKDF (reference sequence). The CDR3 reads CATSREQGPQHF. The CDR3 DNA reads TGTGCCACCAGCAGAGAGCAGGGACCCCAGCATTTT.

This clonotype came up a few times. The chain combines TRBV4-3 with TRBJ1-1; D gene uncertain. The CDR3 contains 14 residues. Germline V gene lookup returns CDR1 LGHNA and CDR2 YSLEER. Trimming removed 1 base at V and 5 bases at J, with 11 bases between. The CDR3 DNA is TGCGCCAGCAGCCAAGTAGCCGGACGAACTGAAGCTTTCTTT. Translating gives CASSQVAGRTEAFF.

This clonotype has at least ten counts. This chain joins TRBV29-1 and TRBJ2-7, with D perhaps matching TRBD2 (5 bases). Germline V gene sequence: CDR1 SQVTM, CDR2 ANQGSEA. V lost 3 bases and J 5 bases, leaving 11 bases between the germline ends. This CDR3 region has 12 residues. The CDR3: CSVEGRSDEQYF. In DNA form, the CDR3 reads TGCAGCGTTGAGGGGAGATCAGACGAGCAGTACTTC.

The chain uses TRBV9 and TRBJ2-2; TRBD2 matches 7 bases. The CDR3 is made up of 15 amino acids. Trimming removed 5 bases from V and 2 bases from J; junction bases left unmatched: 6. The germline V gene encodes CDR1 SGDLS and CDR2 YYNGEE. The chain's CDR3 is CASRAPGGNTGELFF. The CDR3 DNA sequence: TGTGCCAGCAGGGCACCGGGGGGAAACACCGGGGAGCTGTTTTTT.

The J gene is TRBJ2-7, the V gene TRBV15; 8 bases align to TRBD2. V shed 1 base, J shed 1 base, and the junction held 3 bases outside the gene matches. This CDR3 has 15 residues. Germline CDR1 LNHNV, CDR2 YYDKDF (reference sequence). The CDR3 DNA sequence: TGTGCCACCAGCAGAGCGGGAGGGCAGTCCTACGAGCAGTACTTC. As protein: CATSRAGGQSYEQYF.

This clonotype was picked up many times. The genes are TRBV15 and TRBJ2-1; D gene ambiguous. CDR1 LNHNV and CDR2 YYDKDF come from the germline V gene (reference sequence). V dropped 0 bases and J dropped 10 bases, with 10 bases sitting between them. The CDR3 spans 13 residues. This CDR3 is CATSRDNQREQFF. CDR3 nucleotide sequence: TGTGCCACCAGCAGAGATAATCAACGGGAGCAGTTCTTC.

This clonotype has a handful of counts. The rearrangement joins TRBV29-1 to TRBJ2-2; D call uncertain. V was cut by 3 bases and J by 1 base, with 6 bases left in between. The CDR3 has 13 amino acids. The germline CDR1 and CDR2 sequences are SQVTM and ANQGSEA. CDR3 coding DNA: TGCAGCGTTGATCAAGGGAACACCGGGGAGCTGTTTTTT. This gives the protein CSVDQGNTGELFF.

This chain joins TRBV7-9 and TRBJ1-4; 10 bases align to TRBD1. Germline values: CDR1 SEHNR, CDR2 FQNEAQ (reference sequence). V lost 3 bases to trimming and J lost 5 bases; unmatched junction nucleotides: 9. The CDR3 length is 17 residues. Written as DNA, the CDR3 is TGTGCCAGCAGCTTCGCCGGGACAGGGGCCGTAAATGAAAAACTGTTTTTT. Protein: CASSFAGTGAVNEKLFF.

The V and J genes are TRBV20-1 and TRBJ2-1; 8 nucleotides line up with TRBD2. V shed 5 bases and J 4 bases; nucleotides not matched to a gene: 4. This CDR3 comprises 13 residues. CDR1 is DFQATT and CDR2 is SNEGSKA in the germline V gene (reference sequence). This CDR3 reads CSAGVAGYNEQFF. The CDR3 coding sequence is TGCAGTGCTGGGGTAGCGGGGTACAATGAGCAGTTCTTC.

This clonotype has just a few counts. The J gene is TRBJ1-6, the V gene TRBV3-1, with D maybe TRBD1 (6 bases). V lost 4 bases and J 8 bases, leaving 15 bases between the germline ends. The CDR3 is made up of 15 amino acids. Per the germline V gene, CDR1 is LGHDT and CDR2 is YNNKEL (reference sequence). CDR3 nucleotides: TGTGCCAGCAGCCCCGAGGACAGTATACATTCACCCCTCCACTTT. Its protein is CASSPEDSIHSPLHF.

This chain joins TRBV12-3 or TRBV12-4 and TRBJ2-7; D is undetermined. The CDR3 is 11 residues long. V was cut by 5 bases and J by 5 bases, with 7 bases left in between. The CDR3 protein is CASSAYDEQYF. DNA of the CDR3: TGTGCCAGCAGTGCGTATGACGAGCAGTACTTC.

The chain recombines TRBV20-1 with TRBJ1-4; 7 nucleotides agree with TRBD1. V lost 6 bases and J lost 5; bases outside the gene matches: 3. Germline V CDR1 and CDR2: DFQATT, SNEGSKA (reference sequence). The CDR3 is made up of 12 amino acids. CDR3 nucleotides: TGCAGTGCGAAGGACAGGAATGAAAAACTGTTTTTT. Protein product: CSAKDRNEKLFF.

The V call is TRBV27, the J call TRBJ1-1, with D possibly matching TRBD1 (5 bases). CDR3 size: 14 residues. The germline CDR1 and CDR2 sequences are MNHEY and SMNVEV (reference sequence). Trimming shortened V by 6 bases and J by 3 bases, and 14 bases separated the two germline ends. The CDR3 here is CASRSTSRDTEAFF. Here the CDR3 DNA reads TGTGCCAGCAGGTCCACCTCCAGGGACACTGAAGCTTTCTTT.

CDR3 in amino acids: CASSYGSSGYEQYF. The CDR3 nucleotides read TGTGCCAGCAGCTATGGGAGTTCGGGCTACGAGCAGTACTTC. V is TRBV5-6 and J is TRBJ2-7, with a tentative D call TRBD2 (5 bases). Germline loops: CDR1 SGHDT, CDR2 YYEEEE. CDR3 length: 14 residues. Trimming took 3 bases from V and 3 from J, leaving 13 bases between them.

This clonotype was picked up a small number of times. The CDR3 region is CASSSGQVYTGELFF. CDR3 in DNA: TGTGCCAGCAGCTCTGGACAGGTCTACACCGGGGAGCTGTTTTTT. The chain recombines TRBV7-2 with TRBJ2-2, with 7 nucleotides matching TRBD1. Germline lookup yields CDR1 SGHTA and CDR2 FQGNSA. The CDR3 has 15 residues. V was pared by 4 bases and J by 3 bases, with 5 bases of the junction left unmatched.

V is TRBV6-4 and J is TRBJ2-5; TRBD1 matches at 7 bases. This CDR3 contains 13 residues. The V gene end was trimmed by 7 bases and the J gene end by 0 bases; junction bases not matched to a gene: 2. CDR1 is MRHNA, CDR2 SNTAGT, per germline. CDR3 residues: CASTGTDQETQYF. The CDR3 DNA reads TGTGCCAGCACCGGGACAGACCAAGAGACCCAGTACTTC.

This sequence joins TRBV9 and TRBJ1-3; D is uncertain. The germline CDR1 and CDR2 sequences are SGDLS and YYNGEE. V lost 4 bases and J lost 0, with 11 bases in between. The CDR3 consists of 15 residues. The CDR3 loop is CASSPRGLSGNTIYF. The CDR3 bases are TGTGCCAGCAGCCCCCGCGGCCTCTCTGGAAACACCATATATTTT.

The rearrangement uses TRBV7-9 and TRBJ2-5; TRBD1 aligns across 7 bases. CDR3 length: 16 amino acids. V dropped 5 bases and J dropped 0; count of bases not matched to a gene: 9. Germline values: CDR1 SEHNR, CDR2 FQNEAQ (reference sequence). The CDR3 nucleotides are TGTGCCAGCAGCCAAGCTACAGGGGCCAACCAAGAGACCCAGTACTTC. This gives the protein CASSQATGANQETQYF.

This clonotype was found a few times. The gene calls are TRBV20-1 and TRBJ2-7, with D hard to call. The CDR3 runs 12 residues. CDR1 is DFQATT and CDR2 is SNEGSKA in the germline V gene (reference sequence). Deletions cut 3 bases from V and 2 bases from J, with 8 bases between. In nucleotides, the CDR3 is TGCAGTGCTAGGGCGGTGGCCTACGAGCAGTACTTC. Protein sequence: CSARAVAYEQYF.

This clonotype was counted only a few times. The chain combines TRBV11-1 with TRBJ2-1; possible D gene TRBD1, 6 bases. From germline, CDR1 is SGHAT and CDR2 FQDESV (reference sequence). V lost 1 base and J 3 bases, leaving 10 bases between the germline ends. This CDR3 contains 15 residues. The CDR3 spells CASSLVGGHYNEQFF. The DNA of the CDR3 is TGTGCCAGCAGCTTAGTAGGGGGACACTACAATGAGCAGTTCTTC.

The chain carries TRBV7-6 and TRBJ2-2, with D possibly matching TRBD2 (5 bases). The CDR3 runs 18 residues. Per the germline V gene, CDR1 is SGHVS and CDR2 is FNYEAQ. The V end was cut by 5 bases, the J end by 1 base, with 20 bases between. In DNA form, the CDR3 reads TGTGCCAGCAGCCGAACCGCCGGGAATAGGGTGAACACCGGGGAGCTGTTTTTT. It codes for CASSRTAGNRVNTGELFF. The whole variable domain, remainder taken from reference TRBV7-6 and TRBJ2-2, is GAGVSQSPRYKVTKRGQDVALRCDPISGHVSLYWYRQALGQGPEFLTYFNYEAQQDKSGLPNDRFSAERPEGSISTLTIQRTEQRDSAMYRCASSRTAGNRVNTGELFFGEGSRLTVL.

The CDR3, as DNA: TGTGCCAGCTCACCCCCGGGCAACTACGAGCAGTACTTC. Translated, it gives CASSPPGNYEQYF. The chain recombines TRBV18 with TRBJ2-7; unclear D gene. V lost 3 bases and J lost 3, with 9 bases in between. Per the germline V gene, CDR1 is KGHSH and CDR2 is LQKENI. The CDR3 covers 13 residues.

This clonotype showed up just a few times. The rearrangement joins TRBV3-1 to TRBJ2-3; D gene uncertain. Trimming removed 3 bases at V and 2 bases at J, with 12 bases between. CDR3 length equals 15 residues. The germline V gene encodes CDR1 LGHDT and CDR2 YNNKEL (reference sequence). In DNA, the CDR3 is TGTGCCAGCAGCCATGTAGGCTCCTACACAGATACGCAGTATTTT. Translation: CASSHVGSYTDTQYF.

This rearrangement joins TRBV14 to TRBJ1-1; a weak D match, TRBD1 (6 bases). The CDR3 contains 16 residues. The germline gives CDR1 SGHDN, CDR2 FVKESK. V gave up 1 base and J gave up 5 bases, with 17 bases separating them. Written as DNA, the CDR3 is TGTGCCAGCAGCCAAGTCTTCAGGGGCGTACGGACTGAAGCTTTCTTT. It is translated as CASSQVFRGVRTEAFF.

The rearrangement uses TRBV7-2 and TRBJ2-3; D gene ambiguous. CDR3 length equals 16 residues. CDR1 is SGHTA and CDR2 is FQGNSA in the germline V gene. With 0 bases removed from V and 0 bases from J, the gap between germline ends came to 10 bases. CDR3 region: CASSLAHTVSTDTQYF. CDR3 DNA: TGTGCCAGCAGCTTAGCGCACACGGTGAGCACAGATACGCAGTATTTT.